This T cell receptor beta chain was sequenced for a study of technical replicates of blood from several donors. TCRdb's copy holds only in-frame clones and misses some; the assay was immunoSEQ multiplex PCR. This sample has 65,000 to 80,000 clones, with 95% to 97% found just once. The junction had 10 bases not matched to a gene; V was cut back by 7 bases and J by 3 bases. CDR1 is SQVTM, CDR2 ANQGSEA, per germline. The CDR3 is 14 residues long. Sequencing used T cells isolated from PBMCs. The receptor's source is a human donor in good health. V is TRBV29-1 and J is TRBJ2-5; 8 bases are a match to TRBD1. CDR3 nucleotides: TGCAGCGGCGACCCGGACAGGGAGAAAGAGACCCAGTACTTC. Residues: CSGDPDREKETQYF.